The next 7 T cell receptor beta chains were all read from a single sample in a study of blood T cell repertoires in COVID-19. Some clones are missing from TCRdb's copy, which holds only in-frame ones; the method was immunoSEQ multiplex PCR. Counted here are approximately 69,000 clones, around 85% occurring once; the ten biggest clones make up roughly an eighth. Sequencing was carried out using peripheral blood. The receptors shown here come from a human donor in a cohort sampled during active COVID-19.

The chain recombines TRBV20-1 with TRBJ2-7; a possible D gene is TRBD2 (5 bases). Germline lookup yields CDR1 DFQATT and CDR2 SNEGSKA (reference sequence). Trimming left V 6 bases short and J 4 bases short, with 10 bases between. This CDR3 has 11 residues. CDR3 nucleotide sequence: TGCAGTGCAGGGAGAGTTTACGAGCAGTACTTC. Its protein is CSAGRVYEQYF.

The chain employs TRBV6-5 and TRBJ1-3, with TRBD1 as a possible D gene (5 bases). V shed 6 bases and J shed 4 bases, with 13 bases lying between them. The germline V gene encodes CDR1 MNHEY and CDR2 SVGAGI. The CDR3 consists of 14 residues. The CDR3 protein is CASSHRLSGNTIYF. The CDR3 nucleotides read TGTGCCAGCAGCCACAGGCTATCAGGAAACACCATATATTTT.

The DNA of the CDR3 is TGTGCCAGCGAGTACCTAGCGGGGATGGGGACCCAGTACTTC. This codes for CASEYLAGMGTQYF. This chain uses TRBV3-1 (or the pseudogene TRBV3-2) with TRBJ2-5, with 9 bases matching TRBD2. CDR3 length: 14 residues. V gave up 8 bases and J gave up 7 bases; unmatched junction bases: 11. The germline V gene has CDR1 LGHDT and CDR2 YNNKEL (reference sequence).

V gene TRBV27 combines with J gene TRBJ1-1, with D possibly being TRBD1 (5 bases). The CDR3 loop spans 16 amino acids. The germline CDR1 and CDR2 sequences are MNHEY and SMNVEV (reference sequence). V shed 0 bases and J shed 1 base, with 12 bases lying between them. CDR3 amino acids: CASSLSAGMGNTEAFF. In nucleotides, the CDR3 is TGTGCCAGCAGTTTATCAGCAGGGATGGGGAACACTGAAGCTTTCTTT.

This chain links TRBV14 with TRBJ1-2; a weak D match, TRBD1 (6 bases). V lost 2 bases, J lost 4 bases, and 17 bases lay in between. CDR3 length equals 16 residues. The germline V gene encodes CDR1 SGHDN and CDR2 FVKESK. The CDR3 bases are TGTGCCAGCAGCCAAACTATGGGGGCAGGGCCCTATGGCTACACCTTC. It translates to CASSQTMGAGPYGYTF.

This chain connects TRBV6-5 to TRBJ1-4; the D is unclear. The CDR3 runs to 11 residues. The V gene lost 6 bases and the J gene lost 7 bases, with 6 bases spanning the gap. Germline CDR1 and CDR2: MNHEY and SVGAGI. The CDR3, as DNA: TGTGCCAGCAGGTACCGTGAAAAACTGTTTTTT. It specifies CASRYREKLFF.

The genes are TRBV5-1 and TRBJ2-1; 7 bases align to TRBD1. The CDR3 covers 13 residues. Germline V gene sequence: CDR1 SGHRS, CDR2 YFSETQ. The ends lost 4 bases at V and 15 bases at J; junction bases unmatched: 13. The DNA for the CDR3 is TGCGCCAGCAGCGGAACGACGCAGGACAGGTTGTTCTTC. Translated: CASSGTTQDRLFF.